The T cell receptor (beta chain) under discussion was sequenced for a study of OX40 agonist ivuxolimab in advanced cancers. Study as a whole: The dose of intravenous ivuxolimab that patients received every 2 weeks ranged from 0.01 to 10 mg/kg.

On this clone: Its matching antigen is unknown.

Sequencing was performed with immunoSEQ multiplex PCR; in TCRdb, only in-frame clones are kept and a portion is missing. The table has over 100,000 clones, just over 90% seen once. The study, taken as a whole, reports: Clonal expansion by week 6 occurred in CD4+ and CD8+ blood T cells (at 0.1 to 3.0 mg/kg). Antigen specificity of clonally expanded peripheral T cells was not established.

J was trimmed by 12 bases and V by 5 bases; bases with no gene match: 7. The CDR3 is made up of 11 amino acids. CDR1 and CDR2 from the germline V gene are DFQATT and SNEGSKA (reference sequence). The TCR was taken from an adult with an advanced solid tumor such as melanoma, head and neck, liver or kidney cancer. The sample in question was CD4+ or CD8+ T cells sorted from blood, obtained in a trial of the OX40 agonist ivuxolimab. The chain couples TRBV20-1 to TRBJ2-1, with 7 bases fitting TRBD1. The CDR3 bases are TGCAGTGCTCTCTGGGGACAGCGGCAGTTCTTC. Amino acids: CSALWGQRQFF.